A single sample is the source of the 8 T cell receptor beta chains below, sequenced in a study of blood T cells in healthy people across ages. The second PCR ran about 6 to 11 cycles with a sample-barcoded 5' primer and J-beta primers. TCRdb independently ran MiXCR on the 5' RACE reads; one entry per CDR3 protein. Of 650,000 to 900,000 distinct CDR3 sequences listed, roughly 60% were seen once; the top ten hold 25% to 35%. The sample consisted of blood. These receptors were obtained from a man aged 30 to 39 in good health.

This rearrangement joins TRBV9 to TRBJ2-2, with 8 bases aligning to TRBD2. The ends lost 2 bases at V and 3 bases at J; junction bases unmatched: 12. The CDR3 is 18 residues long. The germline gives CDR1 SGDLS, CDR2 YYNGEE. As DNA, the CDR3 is TGTGCCAGCAGCGTCCCCCGCGGGGCAGCGGGGGACACCGGGGAGCTGTTTTTT. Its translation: CASSVPRGAAGDTGELFF.

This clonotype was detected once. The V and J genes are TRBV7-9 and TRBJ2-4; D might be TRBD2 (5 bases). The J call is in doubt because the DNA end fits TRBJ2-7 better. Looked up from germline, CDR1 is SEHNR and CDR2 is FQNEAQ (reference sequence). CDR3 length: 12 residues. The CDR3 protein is CASSFTGDEQYF. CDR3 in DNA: TGTGCCAGCAGCTTTACCGGGGACGAGCAGTACTTC.

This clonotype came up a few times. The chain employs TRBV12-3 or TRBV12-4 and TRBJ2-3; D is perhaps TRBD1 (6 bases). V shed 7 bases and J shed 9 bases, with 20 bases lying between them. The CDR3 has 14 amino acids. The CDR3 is CASTTVGLTGTQYF. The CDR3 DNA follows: TGTGCCAGCACTACGGTAGGGCTAACAGGGACGCAGTATTTT.

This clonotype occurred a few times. The CDR3 spells CASSLGPQRVGSSYTF. In nucleotides, the CDR3 is TGTGCCAGCAGTTTAGGCCCCCAAAGGGTGGGGTCGAGCTACACCTTC. The rearrangement joins TRBV27 to TRBJ1-2; D is unresolved. Trimming cost V 2 bases and J 9 bases, with 22 bases left between them. The V gene's germline CDR1 is MNHEY and CDR2 SMNVEV (reference sequence). The CDR3 runs to 16 residues.

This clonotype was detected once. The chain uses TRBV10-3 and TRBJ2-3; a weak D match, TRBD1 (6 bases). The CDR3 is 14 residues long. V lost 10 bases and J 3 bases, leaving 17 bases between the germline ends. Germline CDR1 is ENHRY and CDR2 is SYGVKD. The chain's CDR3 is CATGGAGDTDTQYF. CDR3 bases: TGTGCCACCGGTGGGGCAGGGGATACAGATACGCAGTATTTT.

The CDR3, as DNA: TGCGCCAGCAGCATTGTTCGGGGTGAGGAGGGCTATCAGCCCCAGCATTTT. This codes for CASSIVRGEEGYQPQHF. The chain combines TRBV5-1 with TRBJ1-5; D unclear. The CDR3 is made up of 17 amino acids. Trimming cost V 4 bases and J 5 bases, with 22 bases left between them. CDR1 SGHRS and CDR2 YFSETQ come from the germline V gene. The entire variable domain, with the rest obtained from reference TRBV5-1 and TRBJ1-5, is as follows: KAGVTQTPRYLIKTRGQQVTLSCSPISGHRSVSWYQQTPGQGLQFLFEYFSETQRNKGNFPGRFSGRQFSNSRSEMNVSTLELGDSALYLCASSIVRGEEGYQPQHFGDGTRLSIL.

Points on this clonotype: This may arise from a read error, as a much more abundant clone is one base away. Written as DNA, the CDR3 is TGCAGCGTTGAAGAAGTGGGAAATGAGCAGTACTTC. This codes for CSVEEVGNEQYF. The rearrangement links TRBV29-1 to TRBJ2-5; D is undetermined. Trimming stripped 0 bases from V and 11 bases from J, with 13 bases between. Germline assignment: CDR1 SQVTM and CDR2 ANQGSEA. This CDR3 region has 12 residues. Variable domain in full (rest from reference TRBV29-1 and TRBJ2-5): SAVISQKPSRDICQRGTSLTIQCQVDSQVTMMFWYRQQPGQSLTLIATANQGSEATYESGFVIDKFPISRPNLTFSTLTVSNMSPEDSSIYLCSVEEVGNEQYFGPGTRLLVL.

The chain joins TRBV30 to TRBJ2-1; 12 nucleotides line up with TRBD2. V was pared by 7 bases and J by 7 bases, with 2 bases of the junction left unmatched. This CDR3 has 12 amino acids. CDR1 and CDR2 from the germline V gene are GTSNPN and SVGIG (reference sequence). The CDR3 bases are TGTGCCTTCGGGACTAGCGGGAATGAGCAGTTCTTC. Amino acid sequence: CAFGTSGNEQFF.